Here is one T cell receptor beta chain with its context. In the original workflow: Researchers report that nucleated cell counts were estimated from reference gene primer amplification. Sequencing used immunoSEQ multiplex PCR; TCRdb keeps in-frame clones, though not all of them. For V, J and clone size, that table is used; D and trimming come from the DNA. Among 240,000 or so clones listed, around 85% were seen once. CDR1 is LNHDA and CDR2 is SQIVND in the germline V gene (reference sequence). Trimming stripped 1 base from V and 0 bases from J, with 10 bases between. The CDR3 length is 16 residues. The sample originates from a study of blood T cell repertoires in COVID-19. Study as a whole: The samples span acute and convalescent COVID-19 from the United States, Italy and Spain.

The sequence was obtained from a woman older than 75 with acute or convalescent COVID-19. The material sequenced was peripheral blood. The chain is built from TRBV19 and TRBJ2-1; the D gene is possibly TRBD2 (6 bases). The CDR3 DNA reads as TGTGCCAGTAGTATAGTTGGGGGGAGCTCCTACAATGAGCAGTTCTTC. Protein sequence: CASSIVGGSSYNEQFF.